The next 10 T cell receptor beta chains were all read from a single sample in a study of shared clonotypes between healthy human individuals. Generated by immunoSEQ multiplex PCR, the TCRdb table keeps only in-frame clones and is missing some. The table has a few million clones, about 90% seen once. The material sequenced was naive CD4+ T cells from PBMCs. The subset denotes: CD45RA+ positively selected. Receptor source: a man aged 18 to 29 in good health. Some clones in this sample may be carry-over from other donors' samples.

The gene calls are TRBV29-1 and TRBJ2-1; 8 nucleotides match TRBD1. The CDR3 consists of 14 residues. J lost 8 bases, V lost 6 bases, and 12 bases had no gene match. CDR1 SQVTM and CDR2 ANQGSEA come from the germline V gene. CDR3 sequence: CSVGRGTGSDEQFF. The DNA for the CDR3 is TGCAGCGTGGGCCGCGGGACAGGATCGGATGAGCAGTTCTTC.

The chain couples TRBV9 to TRBJ2-5; 10 nucleotides line up with TRBD1. CDR1 and CDR2 (germline): SGDLS, YYNGEE. The CDR3 sequence is 15 residues long. With V trimmed by 5 bases and J by 6 bases, 10 bases remained unmatched. The CDR3: CASSRTGTGEQTQYF. The CDR3 DNA reads TGTGCCAGCAGTAGAACCGGGACAGGGGAGCAGACCCAGTACTTC. Complete variable domain (other parts from reference TRBV9 and TRBJ2-5): DSGVTQTPKHLITATGQRVTLRCSPRSGDLSVYWYQQSLDQGLQFLIQYYNGEERAKGNILERFSAQQFPDLHSELNLSSLELGDSALYFCASSRTGTGEQTQYFGPGTRLLVL.

The genes are TRBV11-2 and TRBJ2-7; the D gene is possibly TRBD2 (5 bases). CDR3 length equals 15 residues. The V gene's germline CDR1 is SGHAT and CDR2 FQNNGV. With 3 bases removed from V and 0 bases from J, the gap between germline ends came to 12 bases. CDR3: CASSFRRTLSYEQYF. The CDR3 bases are TGTGCCAGCAGCTTTCGACGGACTCTCTCCTACGAGCAGTACTTC.

There are a few counts of this clone. The chain uses TRBV18 and TRBJ2-1; tentative D call: TRBD2 (5 bases). The CDR3 contains 13 residues. V lost 3 bases and J lost 8, with 11 bases in between. Per the germline V gene, CDR1 is KGHSH and CDR2 is LQKENI. The chain's CDR3 is CASSPLPGDEQFF. CDR3 sequence (DNA): TGTGCCAGCTCACCTTTACCCGGGGATGAGCAGTTCTTC.

The CDR3, as DNA: TGTGCCAGCAGCGTTGGGACTTCTGTAAAGCAGTACTTC. It is translated as CASSVGTSVKQYF. The chain couples TRBV9 to TRBJ2-7; TRBD2 might be the D (6 bases). Trimming left V 2 bases short and J 8 bases short, with 14 bases between. Looked up from germline, CDR1 is SGDLS and CDR2 is YYNGEE. This CDR3 has 13 amino acids.

This chain joins TRBV9 and TRBJ2-2; TRBD2 matches 15 bases. Germline CDR1 reads SGDLS; CDR2 reads YYNGEE. The trim removed 4 bases at V and 5 bases at J, leaving 9 bases unmatched. This CDR3 has 18 amino acids. DNA of the CDR3: TGTGCCAGCAGCCCTTGGGGACTAGCGGGAGGTCGGACCGGGGAGCTGTTTTTT. Its translation is CASSPWGLAGGRTGELFF. Full variable domain (rest looked up from reference TRBV9 and TRBJ2-2): DSGVTQTPKHLITATGQRVTLRCSPRSGDLSVYWYQQSLDQGLQFLIQYYNGEERAKGNILERFSAQQFPDLHSELNLSSLELGDSALYFCASSPWGLAGGRTGELFFGEGSRLTVL.

The gene calls are TRBV6-6 and TRBJ1-5; D ambiguous. CDR1 is MNHNY, CDR2 SVGAGI, per germline (reference sequence). The CDR3 sequence is 14 residues long. V was cut by 6 bases and J by 5 bases, with 14 bases left in between. CDR3 sequence: CASRPTGTYQPQHF. CDR3 in DNA: TGTGCCAGCAGGCCCACGGGAACTTATCAGCCCCAGCATTTT.

The V gene is TRBV9, the J gene TRBJ2-3; D is unclear. The CDR3 length is 15 residues. The V gene's germline CDR1 is SGDLS and CDR2 YYNGEE. Trimming shortened V by 0 bases and J by 2 bases, and 10 bases separated the two germline ends. CDR3 sequence (DNA): TGTGCCAGCAGCGTAGGCGGAGCTTTCACAGATACGCAGTATTTT. It is translated as CASSVGGAFTDTQYF.

The chain is built from TRBV28 and TRBJ1-2, with 11 bases matching TRBD1. The junction had 6 bases not matched to a gene; V was cut back by 2 bases and J by 4 bases. The CDR3 length is 16 residues. Looked up from germline, CDR1 is MDHEN and CDR2 is SYDVKM. CDR3 in amino acids: CASSLDWTGGGYGYTF. For the CDR3, the DNA is TGTGCCAGCAGTTTAGACTGGACAGGGGGCGGCTATGGCTACACCTTC.

CDR3: CASSIVLGTRGDNEQFF. DNA for the CDR3: TGTGCCAGTAGTATTGTGTTGGGGACCCGGGGCGACAATGAGCAGTTCTTC. The V and J genes are TRBV19 and TRBJ2-1; D could derive from TRBD1 or TRBD2 (5 bases each). The CDR3 length is 17 residues. V dropped 3 bases and J dropped 5 bases, with 20 bases sitting between them. In germline, CDR1 is LNHDA, CDR2 SQIVND (reference sequence).